This T cell receptor beta chain was found in a study of identifying expanded T cells in peripheral blood. Profiled with immunoSEQ multiplex PCR; TCRdb holds only in-frame clones, not every one. The table shows tens of thousands of clones, with roughly 86% occurring only once. Healthy donors had no documented immune events, such as infections, while sampled. Germline CDR1 MDHEN, CDR2 SYDVKM. Trimming stripped 3 bases from V and 4 bases from J, with 12 bases between. This CDR3 contains 15 residues. About this clone: The target antigen is unknown.

Study-wide results and caveats: Technical replicates showed roughly 1.2 changed clones; around two weeks 15 to 20; four weeks 19.

This receptor was taken from a person between 18 and 70 years old in good health. Sequenced input: blood. V usage is TRBV28 and J usage is TRBJ2-2; D unclear. CDR3 region: CASSFRLSGTGELFF. The CDR3 bases are TGTGCCAGCAGTTTCCGGCTATCAGGCACCGGGGAGCTGTTTTTT. Using reference TRBV28 and TRBJ2-2 for the parts outside the CDR3, the full variable domain is DVKVTQSSRYLVKRTGEKVFLECVQDMDHENMFWYRQDPGLGLRLIYFSYDVKMKEKGDIPEGYSVSREKKERFSLILESASTNQTSMYLCASSFRLSGTGELFFGEGSRLTVL.